Listed below are T cell receptor beta chains from one sample, sequenced in a study of sequential checkpoint blockade in melanoma. Measured with immunoSEQ multiplex PCR; TCRdb has only the in-frame clones, and not every one. Among about 12,000 clones listed, about 79% were seen once. This sample comprised CD8+ T cells sorted from blood (inferred from file names), obtained from a patient given nivolumab and ipilimumab in sequence. All receptors derive from a human donor with melanoma. Each CDR3 is given with its conserved first and last residue. The D gene is left open where the match is weak. A row's size may be missing; if present it is once, few, many or a size class.

CDR3: CASRGTAPYEQYF
DNA: TGTGCCAGCAGGGGGACAGCCCCGTACGAGCAGTACTTC
D: TRBD1
V: TRBV25-1
J: TRBJ2-7
size: .

CDR3: CASSEGNKAYEQYF
DNA: TGTGCCAGCAGCGAGGGGAACAAAGCCTACGAGCAGTACTTC
D: .
V: TRBV9
J: TRBJ2-7
size: .

CDR3: CASTGGEKLFF
DNA: TGTGCCAGCACCGGGGGGGAAAAACTGTTTTTT
D: .
V: TRBV7-9
J: TRBJ1-4
size: few

CDR3: CASSLAGPEQYF
DNA: TGTGCCAGCAGTTTAGCGGGACCCGAGCAGTACTTC
D: TRBD2
V: TRBV2
J: TRBJ2-7
size: .

CDR3: CASSSEGQTEPYEQYF
DNA: TGTGCCAGCAGCTCGGAGGGACAGACAGAACCCTACGAGCAGTACTTC
D: .
V: TRBV5-4
J: TRBJ2-7
size: few

CDR3: CASSPDMGAVTEAFF
DNA: TGTGCCAGCAGCCCCGATATGGGGGCGGTCACTGAAGCTTTCTTT
D: .
V: TRBV5-6
J: TRBJ1-1
size: .

CDR3: CASSPPPGNEQYF
DNA: TGTGCCAGCAGCCCCCCCCCGGGGAACGAGCAGTACTTC
D: .
V: TRBV28
J: TRBJ2-7
size: .

CDR3: CASSPTGADQPQHF
DNA: TGTGCCAGCAGCCCGACAGGGGCCGATCAGCCCCAGCATTTT
D: TRBD1
V: TRBV11-2
J: TRBJ1-5
size: .

CDR3: CSVEELGGEGGYEQYF
DNA: TGCAGCGTTGAAGAATTAGGTGGGGAAGGAGGGTACGAGCAGTACTTC
D: .
V: TRBV29-1
J: TRBJ2-7
size: .

CDR3: CASSFRNTGELFF
DNA: TGTGCCAGCAGTTTCAGGAACACCGGGGAGCTGTTTTTT
D: .
V: TRBV28
J: TRBJ2-2
size: .

CDR3: CASSVAAGDANQPQHF
DNA: TGTGCCAGCAGCGTAGCAGCGGGGGATGCCAATCAGCCCCAGCATTTT
D: .
V: TRBV9
J: TRBJ1-5
size: .

CDR3: CASSDQGRNRPQHF
DNA: TGCGCCAGCAGTGACCAGGGGCGCAATCGGCCCCAGCATTTT
D: .
V: TRBV10-2
J: TRBJ1-5
size: .

CDR3: CATSTSRIQETQYF
DNA: TGTGCCACCAGCACCTCGCGGATCCAAGAGACCCAGTACTTC
D: .
V: TRBV15
J: TRBJ2-5
size: .

CDR3: CASSSIRDRGKNSPLHF
DNA: TGTGCCAGTAGTTCGATCCGGGACAGGGGAAAAAATTCACCCCTCCACTTT
D: TRBD1
V: TRBV19
J: TRBJ1-6
size: few

CDR3: CASSWGTGSYEQYF
DNA: TGTGCCAGCAGCTGGGGGACAGGGTCCTACGAGCAGTACTTC
D: TRBD1
V: TRBV5-4
J: TRBJ2-7
size: .

CDR3: CSASGAYPYTF
DNA: TGCAGTGCCAGTGGGGCCTACCCTTACACCTTC
D: .
V: TRBV20-1
J: TRBJ1-2
size: .

CDR3: CASSPGENEQFF
DNA: TGTGCCAGCAGTCCCGGAGAGAATGAGCAGTTCTTC
D: .
V: TRBV6-4
J: TRBJ2-1
size: .

CDR3: CASSFWTVQGEQFF
DNA: TGCGCCAGCAGCTTCTGGACTGTACAAGGTGAGCAGTTCTTC
D: .
V: TRBV5-1
J: TRBJ2-1
size: .

CDR3: CASSNKNNSPLHF
DNA: TGTGCCAGTAGTAACAAGAATAATTCACCCCTCCACTTT
D: .
V: TRBV19
J: TRBJ1-6
size: .

CDR3: CASLPLAGSYNEQFF
DNA: TGTGCCAGCCTTCCTCTAGCGGGATCATACAATGAGCAGTTCTTC
D: TRBD2
V: TRBV27
J: TRBJ2-1
size: .

CDR3: CASGITQAYTDTQYF
DNA: TGTGCCAGCGGTATAACACAGGCCTACACAGATACGCAGTATTTT
D: .
V: TRBV28
J: TRBJ2-3
size: .

CDR3: CASSMGTSYEQYF
DNA: TGTGCCAGTAGTATGGGGACTTCCTACGAGCAGTACTTC
D: .
V: TRBV19
J: TRBJ2-7
size: .

CDR3: CASSVVDNLYNEQFF
DNA: TGTGCCAGCAGCGTAGTGGACAACTTATACAATGAGCAGTTCTTC
D: .
V: TRBV9
J: TRBJ2-1
size: .

CDR3: CASSLRGGGGEQYF
DNA: TGTGCCAGCAGCTTACGAGGGGGGGGAGGTGAGCAGTACTTC
D: .
V: TRBV13
J: TRBJ2-7
size: .

CDR3: CASSLGGGPNEKLFF
DNA: TGTGCCAGCAGCTTAGGGGGGGGCCCCAATGAAAAACTGTTTTTT
D: .
V: TRBV11-2
J: TRBJ1-4
size: .

CDR3: CATSRDDRTSEETQYF
DNA: TGTGCCACCAGCAGGGACGATAGGACTAGTGAAGAGACCCAGTACTTC
D: TRBD2
V: TRBV15
J: TRBJ2-5
size: .

CDR3: CASSGPRFGGTTGELFF
DNA: TGTGCCAGCAGCGGTCCACGTTTCGGGGGGACCACCGGGGAGCTGTTTTTT
D: TRBD2
V: TRBV7-9
J: TRBJ2-2
size: once

CDR3: CASSLGHHFETEAFF
DNA: TGTGCCAGCAGCCTGGGACATCATTTTGAGACTGAAGCTTTCTTT
D: .
V: TRBV7-2
J: TRBJ1-1
size: .

CDR3: CASSLGPGQGPSNQPQHF
DNA: TGTGCCAGCAGTTTAGGACCGGGACAGGGACCTAGCAATCAGCCCCAGCATTTT
D: TRBD1
V: TRBV27
J: TRBJ1-5
size: few

CDR3: CASSFDGGYDEKLFF
DNA: TGTGCCAGCAGCTTCGATGGCGGGTACGATGAAAAACTGTTTTTT
D: .
V: TRBV7-9
J: TRBJ1-4
size: .

CDR3: CASSQKDFSSYNEQFF
DNA: TGCGCCAGCAGCCAGAAAGACTTTAGCTCCTACAATGAGCAGTTCTTC
D: .
V: TRBV4-1
J: TRBJ2-1
size: .

CDR3: CASSVSGGYYGYTF
DNA: TGTGCCAGCAGCGTATCAGGGGGGTACTATGGCTACACCTTC
D: TRBD1
V: TRBV9
J: TRBJ1-2
size: .

CDR3: CASSTPLTGGISAGELFF
DNA: TGTGCCAGCAGCACTCCTTTAACAGGGGGCATTTCGGCCGGGGAGCTGTTTTTT
D: TRBD1
V: TRBV7-9
J: TRBJ2-2
size: .

CDR3: CASSQEAGQGNNEQFF
DNA: TGTGCCAGCAGCCAGGAGGCGGGACAGGGTAACAATGAGCAGTTCTTC
D: TRBD1
V: TRBV4-2
J: TRBJ2-1
size: few

CDR3: CSVDDGFQLFF
DNA: TGCAGCGTTGACGACGGGTTTCAACTGTTTTTT
D: .
V: TRBV29-1
J: TRBJ1-4
size: .

CDR3: CASSVGLGAGGNNEQFF
DNA: TGTGCCAGCAGCGTAGGGTTGGGAGCGGGAGGGAACAATGAGCAGTTCTTC
D: TRBD2
V: TRBV9
J: TRBJ2-1
size: .

CDR3: CASSVEPTGTLPQFF
DNA: TGTGCCAGCAGCGTAGAGCCCACCGGGACTTTACCGCAGTTCTTC
D: .
V: TRBV9
J: TRBJ2-1
size: .

CDR3: CASSIGEGTYNSPLHF
DNA: TGTGCCAGTAGTATAGGGGAGGGCACCTATAATTCACCCCTCCACTTT
D: .
V: TRBV19
J: TRBJ1-6
size: .

CDR3: CASSLPGQGLGDNSPLHF
DNA: TGTGCCAGCAGCTTACCGGGACAGGGGTTAGGCGATAATTCACCCCTCCACTTT
D: TRBD1
V: TRBV5-6
J: TRBJ1-6
size: .

CDR3: CASSLVRNYGYTF
DNA: TGCGCCAGCAGCTTGGTCCGTAACTATGGCTACACCTTC
D: .
V: TRBV5-1
J: TRBJ1-2
size: .

CDR3: CAIGGQGIPEQYF
DNA: TGTGCCATCGGGGGACAGGGGATACCCGAGCAGTACTTC
D: TRBD1
V: TRBV10-3
J: TRBJ2-7
size: .

CDR3: CASSQNEGTNEKLFF
DNA: TGCGCCAGCAGCCAAAACGAGGGCACTAATGAAAAACTGTTTTTT
D: .
V: TRBV4-1
J: TRBJ1-4
size: .

CDR3: CSVVLRDSRIEQYF
DNA: TGCAGCGTAGTTCTACGGGACAGTAGGATCGAGCAGTACTTC
D: TRBD1
V: TRBV29-1
J: TRBJ2-7
size: .

CDR3: CASSQVDRSGYGYTF
DNA: TGCGCCAGCAGCCAAGTGGACAGATCGGGATATGGCTACACCTTC
D: .
V: TRBV4-1
J: TRBJ1-2
size: .

CDR3: CASSLLGYSYEQYF
DNA: TGTGCCAGCAGCTTACTAGGATACTCCTACGAGCAGTACTTC
D: .
V: TRBV11-2
J: TRBJ2-7
size: .

CDR3: CASSYSAGLNEQYF
DNA: TGTGCCAGCAGTTACTCTGCAGGGTTAAACGAGCAGTACTTC
D: .
V: TRBV6-5
J: TRBJ2-7
size: .

CDR3: CASSLERGMVETQYF
DNA: TGTGCCAGCAGCTTAGAAAGAGGGATGGTGGAGACCCAGTACTTC
D: .
V: TRBV11-2
J: TRBJ2-5
size: .

CDR3: CASSISRFVEGVDTEAFF
DNA: TGTGCCAGTAGTATATCCCGGTTTGTGGAGGGCGTGGACACTGAAGCTTTCTTT
D: .
V: TRBV19
J: TRBJ1-1
size: once

CDR3: CASSHQVRGIPYGYTF
DNA: TGTGCCAGCAGTCATCAAGTCAGGGGGATCCCCTATGGCTACACCTTC
D: TRBD1
V: TRBV28
J: TRBJ1-2
size: .

CDR3: CASREGLGSYEQYF
DNA: TGTGCCAGCAGGGAGGGACTGGGCTCCTACGAGCAGTACTTC
D: .
V: TRBV2
J: TRBJ2-7
size: .

CDR3: CASSALLAGGPVDEQYF
DNA: TGTGCCAGCAGTGCCCTACTAGCGGGAGGGCCCGTGGACGAGCAGTACTTC
D: TRBD2
V: TRBV6-4
J: TRBJ2-7
size: .

CDR3: CASSVGSGSHNEQFF
DNA: TGTGCCAGCAGCGTAGGTAGCGGGAGTCACAATGAGCAGTTCTTC
D: TRBD2
V: TRBV9
J: TRBJ2-1
size: .

CDR3: CASSQEAGQWKETQYF
DNA: TGTGCCAGCAGCCAAGAGGCAGGACAGTGGAAAGAGACCCAGTACTTC
D: .
V: TRBV4-2
J: TRBJ2-5
size: .

CDR3: CASSPTGNWEQYF
DNA: TGTGCCAGCAGTCCAACAGGGAATTGGGAGCAGTACTTC
D: .
V: TRBV28
J: TRBJ2-7
size: .

CDR3: CASSLLGGREFF
DNA: TGTGCCAGCAGCCTCTTGGGAGGGCGTGAGTTCTTC
D: TRBD2
V: TRBV4-2
J: TRBJ2-1
size: .

CDR3: CASSSGDRGPYEQYF
DNA: TGTGCCAGCAGTTCGGGCGACAGGGGGCCTTACGAGCAGTACTTC
D: TRBD1
V: TRBV28
J: TRBJ2-7
size: .

CDR3: CASSSGGTDTQYF
DNA: TGTGCCAGCAGTTCGGGGGGCACAGATACGCAGTATTTT
D: .
V: TRBV28
J: TRBJ2-3
size: .

CDR3: CASSLMGGTEAFF
DNA: TGTGCCAGCAGTTTAATGGGGGGCACTGAAGCTTTCTTT
D: .
V: TRBV28
J: TRBJ1-1
size: .

CDR3: CASSPLGRNEQYF
DNA: TGCGCCAGCAGCCCCCTAGGTCGAAACGAGCAGTACTTC
D: .
V: TRBV5-1
J: TRBJ2-7
size: once

CDR3: CASSENRDQETQYF
DNA: TGTGCCAGCAGCGAAAACCGGGATCAAGAGACCCAGTACTTC
D: .
V: TRBV2
J: TRBJ2-5
size: .